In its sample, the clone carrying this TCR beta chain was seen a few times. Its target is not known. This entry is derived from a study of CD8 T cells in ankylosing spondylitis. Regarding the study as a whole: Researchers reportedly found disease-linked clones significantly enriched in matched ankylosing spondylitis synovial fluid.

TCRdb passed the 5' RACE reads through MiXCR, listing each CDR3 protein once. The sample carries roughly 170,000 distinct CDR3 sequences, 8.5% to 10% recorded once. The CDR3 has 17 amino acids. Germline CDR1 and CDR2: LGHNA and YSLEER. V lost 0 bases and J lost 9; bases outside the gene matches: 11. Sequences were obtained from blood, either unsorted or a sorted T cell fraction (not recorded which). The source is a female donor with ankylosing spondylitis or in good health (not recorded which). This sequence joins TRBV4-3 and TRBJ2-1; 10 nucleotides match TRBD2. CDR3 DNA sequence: TGCGCCAGCAGCCAAGAGGGGGCAGCGGGAGGGCAGGGTGAGCAGTTCTTC. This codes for CASSQEGAAGGQGEQFF.